Shown below are 4 T cell receptor beta chains from a single sample sequenced in a study of human T cells and chemical hapten exposure. Each CDR3 protein is one row after TCRdb ran MiXCR on the RACE reads. This table has approximately 43,000 distinct CDR3 sequences, under 4.5% appearing once. Time point specified: patch test 1, 2 weeks after DPC sensitization. Regarding treatment: therapeutic diphenylcyclopropenone sensitization with weekly scalp DPC. Blood, whole and unfractionated, served as the source for total RNA extraction. The sample here was whole blood, taken in connection with sensitization to the hapten diphenylcyclopropenone (DPC). These TCRs come from a man between 50 and 59 years old with alopecia areata. Some clones in this sample may be carry-over from other donors' samples.

This clonotype was detected many times. The rearrangement joins TRBV7-8 to TRBJ2-3; D uncertain. There are 11 residues in the CDR3. The ends were cut back, 2 bases at V and 5 bases at J, with 2 bases in the middle. Germline V gene data show CDR1 as SGHVS and CDR2 as FQNEAQ. As DNA, the CDR3 is TGTGCCAGCAGCTTAATAGATACGCAGTATTTT. This codes for CASSLIDTQYF.

This clonotype was counted a few times. The chain couples TRBV20-1 to TRBJ1-2, with TRBD1 as a possible D gene (5 bases). Germline V gene sequence: CDR1 DFQATT, CDR2 SNEGSKA (reference sequence). V was pared by 1 base and J by 6 bases, with 9 bases between. The CDR3 extends over 12 amino acids. DNA of the CDR3: TGCAGTGCTAGAGGTCGGGGGGATGGCTACACCTTC. Amino acids: CSARGRGDGYTF.

This clonotype showed up many times. The chain uses TRBV7-2 and TRBJ2-3; D is perhaps TRBD2 (5 bases). The CDR3 loop spans 15 amino acids. The germline V gene has CDR1 SGHTA and CDR2 FQGNSA. The germline V and J ends were trimmed by 2 bases and 3 bases, with 12 bases remaining between them. The CDR3 nucleotides are TGTGCCAGCAGCTTATACGGGGATAGGACAGATACGCAGTATTTT. Translated: CASSLYGDRTDTQYF.

At least ten counts were recorded for this clonotype. The chain is built from TRBV10-3 and TRBJ2-2; 10 bases line up with TRBD2. With V trimmed by 0 bases and J by 8 bases, 3 bases remained unmatched. The CDR3 runs to 15 residues. Looked up from germline, CDR1 is ENHRY and CDR2 is SYGVKD. DNA for the CDR3: TGTGCCATCAGTGAGTCGGCTAGCGGGAGAGGGGAGCTGTTTTTT. Encoded protein: CAISESASGRGELFF.